The 10 T cell receptor beta chains given below trace back to one sample, sequenced in a study of T cells in Graves' hyperthyroidism and ophthalmopathy. The CDR3 regions of TCR beta were amplified from RNA transcripts. The TCR CDR3 was amplified in a first-round RT-PCR using the HTBI primer set. TCRdb called the multiplex PCR reads again in MiXCR, with one record for every CDR3 protein. The sample consists of roughly 420,000 distinct CDR3 sequences, around a sixth of them appearing once. Sequencing was carried out using blood. The receptors shown here come from a woman under 30 with Graves' hyperthyroidism.

This clonotype was seen ten or more times. The rearrangement uses TRBV14 and TRBJ1-2, with D perhaps TRBD1 (6 bases). Germline CDR1 SGHDN, CDR2 FVKESK. The CDR3 length is 18 residues. V dropped 0 bases and J dropped 4 bases, with 21 bases sitting between them. The CDR3 here is CASSQDRRGHASTYGYTF. The CDR3 DNA reads as TGTGCCAGCAGCCAAGATCGGAGGGGACACGCTTCAACCTATGGCTACACCTTC.

This clonotype has ten or more counts. J is TRBJ2-1 and V is TRBV7-9; TRBD2 matches 11 bases. There are 17 residues in the CDR3. The junction had 10 bases not matched to a gene; V was cut back by 4 bases and J by 5 bases. Per germline, CDR1 SEHNR and CDR2 FQNEAQ (reference sequence). The CDR3 DNA is TGTGCCAGCAGCTCCACCGGGACTAGCGGCCCCGACAATGAGCAGTTCTTC. It translates to CASSSTGTSGPDNEQFF.

The V gene is TRBV29-1, the J gene TRBJ1-2; D remains ambiguous. The V and J ends lost 3 bases and 6 bases respectively, with 14 bases between them. The germline CDR1 and CDR2 sequences are SQVTM and ANQGSEA. The CDR3 is 13 residues long. The CDR3 nucleotides read TGCAGCGTTGACCCGTCAAGTAAGGATGGCTACACCTTC. Its protein product is CSVDPSSKDGYTF.

This clonotype was seen ten or more times. The chain is built from TRBV11-2 and TRBJ2-2, with D unresolved. CDR3 length equals 14 residues. Trimming took 3 bases from V and 0 from J, leaving 5 bases between them. Germline V gene data show CDR1 as SGHAT and CDR2 as FQNNGV. The CDR3 here is CASSFGPNTGELFF. CDR3 bases: TGTGCCAGCAGCTTTGGACCGAACACCGGGGAGCTGTTTTTT.

The chain uses TRBV5-1 and TRBJ2-1; D gene unclear. Germline values: CDR1 SGHRS, CDR2 YFSETQ. CDR3 length: 16 residues. Trimming left V 2 bases short and J 4 bases short, with 16 bases between. The CDR3 nucleotides read TGCGCCAGCAGCTTCCATCCCGGAGCCTCGTACAATGAGCAGTTCTTC. It translates to CASSFHPGASYNEQFF.

This clonotype was observed at least ten times. The rearrangement joins TRBV12-3 or TRBV12-4 to TRBJ2-1, with 8 bases aligning to TRBD2. The ends lost 5 bases at V and 0 bases at J; junction bases unmatched: 15. The CDR3 consists of 19 residues. The DNA of the CDR3 is TGTGCCAGCAGTCCCGACCGGGGGGAGCGGGAGTCCTCCTACAATGAGCAGTTCTTC. Translating gives CASSPDRGERESSYNEQFF.

In this sample, this clonotype turned up many times. CDR3 loop: CASSLNLGRRTGDPDTQYF. The CDR3 DNA reads TGTGCCAGCAGCTTAAATCTAGGCCGTCGGACAGGGGATCCAGATACGCAGTATTTT. J is TRBJ2-3 and V is TRBV7-9, with 9 bases fitting TRBD1. Trimming cost V 2 bases and J 4 bases; bases outside gene matches: 16. CDR1 is SEHNR, CDR2 FQNEAQ, per germline (reference sequence). CDR3 length equals 19 residues.

This clonotype was found many times. This sequence joins TRBV11-2 and TRBJ2-7, with D possibly being TRBD1 or TRBD2 (6 bases each). Per germline, CDR1 SGHAT and CDR2 FQNNGV. V was cut by 5 bases and J by 0 bases, with 11 bases left in between. The CDR3 length is 14 residues. The CDR3 nucleotides read TGTGCCAGCAGCGGGGGGACAAGCTCCTACGAGCAGTACTTC. Amino acids: CASSGGTSSYEQYF.

The gene calls are TRBV7-2 and TRBJ2-3; 9 bases align to TRBD2. Per germline, CDR1 SGHTA and CDR2 FQGNSA. The CDR3 extends over 15 amino acids. The V gene end was trimmed by 1 base and the J gene end by 6 bases; junction bases not matched to a gene: 5. CDR3 sequence reads: CASSLVASGKDTQYF. DNA for the CDR3: TGTGCCAGCAGCTTAGTAGCTAGCGGGAAGGATACGCAGTATTTT. Together with reference TRBV7-2 and TRBJ2-3, the CDR3 gives the full variable domain: GAGVSQSPSNKVTEKGKDVELRCDPISGHTALYWYRQSLGQGLEFLIYFQGNSAPDKSGLPSDRFSAERTGGSVSTLTIQRTQQEDSAVYLCASSLVASGKDTQYFGPGTRLTVL.

This clonotype was observed many times. The chain uses TRBV27 and TRBJ1-1, with TRBD1 as a possible D gene (6 bases). With 5 bases removed from V and 4 bases from J, the gap between germline ends came to 14 bases. The germline V gene has CDR1 MNHEY and CDR2 SMNVEV (reference sequence). CDR3 length: 14 residues. The CDR3, as DNA: TGTGCCAGCAGTCGATACAGGGTTGGCACTGAAGCTTTCTTT. This encodes CASSRYRVGTEAFF.